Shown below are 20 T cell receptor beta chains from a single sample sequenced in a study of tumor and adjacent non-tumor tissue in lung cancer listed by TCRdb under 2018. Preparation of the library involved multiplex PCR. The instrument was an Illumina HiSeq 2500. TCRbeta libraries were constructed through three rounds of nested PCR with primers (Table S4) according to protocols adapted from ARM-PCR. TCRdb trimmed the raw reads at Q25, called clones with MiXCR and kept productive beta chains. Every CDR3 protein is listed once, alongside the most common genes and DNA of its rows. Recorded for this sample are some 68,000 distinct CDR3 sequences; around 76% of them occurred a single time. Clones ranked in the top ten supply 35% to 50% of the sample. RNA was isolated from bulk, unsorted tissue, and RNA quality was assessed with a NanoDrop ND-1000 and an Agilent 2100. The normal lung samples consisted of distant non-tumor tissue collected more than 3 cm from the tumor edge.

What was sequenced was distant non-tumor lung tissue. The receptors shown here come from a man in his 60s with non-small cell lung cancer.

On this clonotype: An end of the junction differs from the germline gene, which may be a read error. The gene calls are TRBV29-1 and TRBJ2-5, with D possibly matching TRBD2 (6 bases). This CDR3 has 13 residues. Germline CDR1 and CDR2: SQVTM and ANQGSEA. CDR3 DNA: TGCAGCGTCGAAGATGAGACGGGAGAGACCAAGTACTTC. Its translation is CSVEDETGETKYF.

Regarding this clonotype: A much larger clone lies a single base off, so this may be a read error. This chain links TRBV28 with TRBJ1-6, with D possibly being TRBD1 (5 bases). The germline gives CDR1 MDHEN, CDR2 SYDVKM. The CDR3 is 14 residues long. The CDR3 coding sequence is TGTGTCAGCAGTTTATCAGGGATTAATTCACCCCTCCACTTT. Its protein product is CVSSLSGINSPLHF.

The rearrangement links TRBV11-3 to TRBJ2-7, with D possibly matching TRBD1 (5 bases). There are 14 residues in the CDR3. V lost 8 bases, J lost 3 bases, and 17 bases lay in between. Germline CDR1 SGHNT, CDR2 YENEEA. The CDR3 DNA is TGTGCCAGCGGCTCAATGGCAGGGAACTACGAGCAGTACTTC. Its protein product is CASGSMAGNYEQYF. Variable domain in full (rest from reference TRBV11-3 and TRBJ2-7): EAGVVQSPRYKIIEKKQPVAFWCNPISGHNTLYWYLQNLGQGPELLIRYENEEAVDDSQLPKDRFSAERLKGVDSTLKIQPAELGDSAVYLCASGSMAGNYEQYFGPGTRLTVT.

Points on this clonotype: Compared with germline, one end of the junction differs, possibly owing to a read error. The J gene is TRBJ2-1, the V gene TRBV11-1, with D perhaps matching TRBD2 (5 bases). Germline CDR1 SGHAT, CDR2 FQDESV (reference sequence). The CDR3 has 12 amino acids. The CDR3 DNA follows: TGTGCCAGCGGCTTAGACTACAGTGAGGAGTTCTTC. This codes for CASGLDYSEEFF.

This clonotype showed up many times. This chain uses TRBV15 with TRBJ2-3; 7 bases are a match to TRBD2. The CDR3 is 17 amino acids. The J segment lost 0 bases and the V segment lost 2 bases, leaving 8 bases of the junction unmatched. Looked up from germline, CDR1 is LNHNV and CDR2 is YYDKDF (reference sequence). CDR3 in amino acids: CATSRSTSDASTDTQYF. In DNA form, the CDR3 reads TGTGCCACCAGCAGATCAACTAGCGACGCTAGCACAGATACGCAGTATTTT. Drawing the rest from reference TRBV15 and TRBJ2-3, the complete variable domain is DAMVIQNPRYQVTQFGKPVTLSCSQTLNHNVMYWYQQKSSQAPKLLFHYYDKDFNNEADTPDNFQSRRPNTSFCFLDIRSPGLGDTAMYLCATSRSTSDASTDTQYFGPGTRLTVL.

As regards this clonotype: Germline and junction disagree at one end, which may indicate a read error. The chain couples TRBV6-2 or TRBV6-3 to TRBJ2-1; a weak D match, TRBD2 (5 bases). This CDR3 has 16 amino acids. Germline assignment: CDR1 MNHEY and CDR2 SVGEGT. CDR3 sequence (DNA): TGTGACAGCAGTTTGTCCCCTGGCGGGTCCTATAATGAGCAGTTCTTC. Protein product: CDSSLSPGGSYNEQFF.

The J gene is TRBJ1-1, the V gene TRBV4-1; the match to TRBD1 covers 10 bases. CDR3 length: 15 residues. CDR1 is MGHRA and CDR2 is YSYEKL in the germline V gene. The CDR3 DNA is TGCGCAGGCAACCATATGGGACAGGGGAAACCTGAAGCTTTCTTT. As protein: CAGNHMGQGKPEAFF.

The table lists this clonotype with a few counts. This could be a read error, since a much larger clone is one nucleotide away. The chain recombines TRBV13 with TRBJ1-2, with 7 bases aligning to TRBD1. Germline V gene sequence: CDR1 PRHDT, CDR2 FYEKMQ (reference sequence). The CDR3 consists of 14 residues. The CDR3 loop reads CAISPNRGRGGYTF. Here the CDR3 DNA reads TGTGCCATCAGCCCCAACAGGGGCCGGGGCGGCTACACCTTC.

In nucleotides, the CDR3 is TGCGCCAGCAATCAAACAGGGGGCTCTGACAATGAGCAGTTCTTC. It specifies CASNQTGGSDNEQFF. V gene TRBV4-1 combines with J gene TRBJ2-1; the match to TRBD1 covers 9 bases. CDR3 length: 15 residues. Germline CDR1 MGHRA, CDR2 YSYEKL. J lost 5 bases, V lost 7 bases, and 9 bases had no gene match.

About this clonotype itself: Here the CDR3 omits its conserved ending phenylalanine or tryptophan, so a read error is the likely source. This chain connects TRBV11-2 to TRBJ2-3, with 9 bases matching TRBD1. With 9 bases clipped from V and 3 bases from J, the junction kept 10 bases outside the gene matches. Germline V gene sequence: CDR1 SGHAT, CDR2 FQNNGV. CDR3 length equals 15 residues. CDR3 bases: TGTGCCAGTAGCCCGGGACAGGGTGCGACAGATACGCAGTATTAT. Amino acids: CASSPGQGATDTQYY.

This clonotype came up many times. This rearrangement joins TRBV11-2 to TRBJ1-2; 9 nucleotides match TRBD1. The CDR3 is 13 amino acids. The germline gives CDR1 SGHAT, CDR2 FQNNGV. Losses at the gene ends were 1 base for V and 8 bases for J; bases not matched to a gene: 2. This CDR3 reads CASSLGTGDGYTF. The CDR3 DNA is TGTGCCAGCAGCTTAGGGACAGGGGACGGCTACACCTTC.

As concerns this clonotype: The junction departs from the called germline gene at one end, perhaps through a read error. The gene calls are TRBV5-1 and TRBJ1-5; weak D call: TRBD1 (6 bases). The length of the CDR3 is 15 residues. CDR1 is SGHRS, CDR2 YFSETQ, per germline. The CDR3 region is CASSYRDPSNLPQHF. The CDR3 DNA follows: TGCGCCAGCAGCTACAGGGACCCGAGCAATCTGCCCCAGCATTTT.

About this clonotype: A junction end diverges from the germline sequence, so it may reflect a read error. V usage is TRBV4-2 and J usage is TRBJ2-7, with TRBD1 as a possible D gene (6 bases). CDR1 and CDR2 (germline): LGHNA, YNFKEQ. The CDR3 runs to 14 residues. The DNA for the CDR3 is TGTACCAGCATCCCGACAGGCGGTAGGGACGAGCGGTACTTC. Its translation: CTSIPTGGRDERYF.

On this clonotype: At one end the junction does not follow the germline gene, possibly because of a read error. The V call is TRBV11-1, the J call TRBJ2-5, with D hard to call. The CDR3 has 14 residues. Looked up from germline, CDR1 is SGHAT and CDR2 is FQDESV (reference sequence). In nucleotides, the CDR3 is TGTGCCAGCAGCAACGACGCGTACCAAGAGACTCAGTACTTC. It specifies CASSNDAYQETQYF.

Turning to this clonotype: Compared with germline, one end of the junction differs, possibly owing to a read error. Here the CDR3 DNA reads TGCGCCAGCAGCTTGGGGGGCGCAGGTACCGGGGAGTTGTTTTTT. Translation gives CASSLGGAGTGELFF. The chain carries TRBV5-1 and TRBJ2-2; possibly TRBD1 or TRBD2 for D (5 bases each). The CDR3 is made up of 15 amino acids. Germline V gene lookup returns CDR1 SGHRS and CDR2 YFSETQ.

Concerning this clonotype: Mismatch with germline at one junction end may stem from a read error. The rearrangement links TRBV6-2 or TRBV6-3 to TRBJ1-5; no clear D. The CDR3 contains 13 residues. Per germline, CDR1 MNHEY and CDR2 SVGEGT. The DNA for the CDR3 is TGTGGCAGCAGTACTGGGCCCTACCAGGCCCAGCATTTT. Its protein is CGSSTGPYQAQHF.

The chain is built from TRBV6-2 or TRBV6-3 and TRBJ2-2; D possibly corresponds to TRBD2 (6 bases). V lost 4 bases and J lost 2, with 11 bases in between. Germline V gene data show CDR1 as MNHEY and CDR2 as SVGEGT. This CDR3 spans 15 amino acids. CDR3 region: CASSSNGTNTGELFF. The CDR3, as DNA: TGTGCCAGCAGTTCAAACGGGACTAACACCGGGGAGCTGTTTTTT.

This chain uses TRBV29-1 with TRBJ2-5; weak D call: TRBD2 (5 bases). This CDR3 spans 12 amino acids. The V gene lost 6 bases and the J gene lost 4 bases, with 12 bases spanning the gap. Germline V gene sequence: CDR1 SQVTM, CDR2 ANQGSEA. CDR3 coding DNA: TGCAGCGTCCAGAGGGTACCAGAGACCCAGTACTTC. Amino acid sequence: CSVQRVPETQYF.

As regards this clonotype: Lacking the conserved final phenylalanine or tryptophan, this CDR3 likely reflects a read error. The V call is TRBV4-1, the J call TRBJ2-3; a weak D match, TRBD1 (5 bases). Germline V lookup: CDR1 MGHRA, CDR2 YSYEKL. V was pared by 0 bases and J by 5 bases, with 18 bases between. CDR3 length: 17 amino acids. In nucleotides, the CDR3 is TGCGCCAGCAGCCAAGATAAGGGCCAGGACATCATAGATACGCAGTATATT. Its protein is CASSQDKGQDIIDTQYI.

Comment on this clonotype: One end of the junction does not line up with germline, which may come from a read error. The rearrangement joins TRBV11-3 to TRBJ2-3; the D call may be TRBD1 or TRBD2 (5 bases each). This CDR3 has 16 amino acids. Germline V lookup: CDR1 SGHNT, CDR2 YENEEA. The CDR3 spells CADSSGLADSTETHYF. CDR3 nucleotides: TGTGCCGACAGCTCCGGGCTAGCAGATAGCACAGAAACGCACTATTTT.